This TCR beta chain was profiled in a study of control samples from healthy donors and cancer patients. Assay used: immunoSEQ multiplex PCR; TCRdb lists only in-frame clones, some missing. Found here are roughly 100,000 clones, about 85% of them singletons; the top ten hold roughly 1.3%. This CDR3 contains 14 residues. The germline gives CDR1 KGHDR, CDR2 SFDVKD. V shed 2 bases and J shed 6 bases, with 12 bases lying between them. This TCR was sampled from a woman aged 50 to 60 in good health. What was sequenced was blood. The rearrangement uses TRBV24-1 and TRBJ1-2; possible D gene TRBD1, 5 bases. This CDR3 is CATSDSQGVHGYTF. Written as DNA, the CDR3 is TGTGCCACCAGTGATTCTCAGGGAGTTCATGGCTACACCTTC.